This passage covers 22 T cell receptor beta chains from one sample sequenced in a study of shared clonotypes between healthy human individuals. TCRdb's copy holds only in-frame clones and misses some; the assay was immunoSEQ multiplex PCR. The sample holds about 2.4 million clones, approximately 90% seen once. The source material was naive CD4+ T cells sorted from blood. Subset denoted: CD45RA+ positively selected. These receptors were obtained from a man aged 18 to 29 in good health.

This rearrangement joins TRBV7-9 to TRBJ2-3; 12 nucleotides align to TRBD2. From germline, CDR1 is SEHNR and CDR2 FQNEAQ (reference sequence). The CDR3 totals 16 residues. V was pared by 8 bases and J by 2 bases, with 8 bases of the junction left unmatched. The CDR3 loop reads CASSRTSGMHTDTQYF. Written as DNA, the CDR3 is TGTGCCAGCTCCCGGACTAGCGGGATGCACACAGATACGCAGTATTTT.

The rearrangement uses TRBV28 and TRBJ2-7; D is perhaps TRBD2 (5 bases). The CDR3 consists of 15 residues. The germline V and J ends were trimmed by 4 bases and 4 bases, with 17 bases remaining between them. In germline, CDR1 is MDHEN, CDR2 SYDVKM. CDR3 sequence: CASSSGGSLGYEQYF. The CDR3 DNA reads TGTGCCAGCAGTTCGGGCGGGTCCTTAGGATACGAGCAGTACTTC. Based on the CDR3 plus reference TRBV28 and TRBJ2-7, the full variable domain is DVKVTQSSRYLVKRTGEKVFLECVQDMDHENMFWYRQDPGLGLRLIYFSYDVKMKEKGDIPEGYSVSREKKERFSLILESASTNQTSMYLCASSSGGSLGYEQYFGPGTRLTVT.

As concerns this clone: The sample contains more than one DNA sequence encoding this CDR3. The DNA of the CDR3 is TGCGCCAGCAGCTTGGGGGGCATTTACAATGAGCAGTTCTTC. This codes for CASSLGGIYNEQFF. This rearrangement joins TRBV5-1 to TRBJ2-1; tentatively, D is TRBD1 (5 bases). V was trimmed by 0 bases and J by 4 bases, leaving 8 bases between them. Germline V gene data show CDR1 as SGHRS and CDR2 as YFSETQ. This CDR3 region has 14 residues.

Of note for this clone: Distinct nucleotide sequences in the sample also encode this CDR3. V usage is TRBV7-2 and J usage is TRBJ1-5; TRBD1 is a possible D gene (6 bases). V was trimmed by 2 bases and J by 5 bases, leaving 10 bases between them. Looked up from germline, CDR1 is SGHTA and CDR2 is FQGNSA. The CDR3 length is 14 residues. The CDR3 DNA reads TGTGCCAGCAGCTTATCTCCAGGGGATCAGCCCCAGCATTTT. It encodes CASSLSPGDQPQHF.

This clone was seen just once. The CDR3 region is CASSLDPFKTQYF. The CDR3 nucleotides read TGCGCCAGCAGCTTGGACCCATTTAAGACCCAGTACTTC. V and J are TRBV4-1 and TRBJ2-5, with no clear D. The germline gives CDR1 MGHRA, CDR2 YSYEKL. There are 13 residues in the CDR3. V lost 5 bases to trimming and J lost 6 bases, with 13 bases between them.

The chain recombines TRBV5-1 with TRBJ2-1, with a tentative D call TRBD2 (6 bases). The CDR3 sequence is 18 residues long. CDR1 SGHRS and CDR2 YFSETQ come from the germline V gene. Trimming stripped 0 bases from V and 0 bases from J, with 16 bases between. The CDR3 region has the DNA TGCGCCAGCAGCTTGGCCCTTACCGGGACTTTCTCCTACAATGAGCAGTTCTTC. This sequence encodes CASSLALTGTFSYNEQFF.

The chain is built from TRBV6-6 and TRBJ2-3, with TRBD2 matching 7 bases. V lost 4 bases to trimming and J lost 5 bases; unmatched junction nucleotides: 6. The CDR3 extends over 14 amino acids. Germline assignment: CDR1 MNHNY and CDR2 SVGAGI (reference sequence). The CDR3 DNA reads TGTGCCAGCAGTTCCACACTAGCGAAAGATACGCAGTATTTT. Residues: CASSSTLAKDTQYF.

The chain recombines TRBV5-1 with TRBJ2-5; D may correspond to TRBD1 or TRBD2 (5 bases each). The CDR3 length is 15 residues. Deletions cut 0 bases from V and 6 bases from J, with 15 bases between. Germline V lookup: CDR1 SGHRS, CDR2 YFSETQ. CDR3 region: CASSLDTGTLKTQYF. The CDR3 DNA reads TGCGCCAGCAGCTTGGACACCGGGACGTTAAAGACCCAGTACTTC.

This clone was counted a single time. The chain carries TRBV2 and TRBJ2-2, with a tentative D call TRBD2 (5 bases). V shed 9 bases and J shed 3 bases, with 14 bases lying between them. In germline, CDR1 is SNHLY, CDR2 FYNNEI. This CDR3 comprises 14 residues. The CDR3 protein is CASTKEGDTGELFF. The CDR3 nucleotides read TGTGCCAGTACCAAAGAGGGAGACACCGGGGAGCTGTTTTTT.

Concerning this clone: The same CDR3 can be traced to other DNA sequences in this sample. The chain combines TRBV5-1 with TRBJ2-3, with a weak D call TRBD1 (5 bases). CDR1 and CDR2 (germline): SGHRS, YFSETQ. Trimming stripped 0 bases from V and 4 bases from J, with 9 bases between. The CDR3 spans 14 residues. This chain's CDR3 is CASSLEGAADTQYF. The CDR3 region has the DNA TGCGCCAGCAGCTTGGAAGGGGCTGCAGATACGCAGTATTTT.

This chain's CDR3 is CASSFLGRETQYF. CDR3 DNA: TGTGCCAGCAGCTTTTTGGGCCGGGAGACCCAGTACTTC. V gene TRBV5-6 combines with J gene TRBJ2-5; D is unresolved. This CDR3 has 13 amino acids. Trimming shortened V by 2 bases and J by 5 bases, and 10 bases separated the two germline ends. The germline V gene encodes CDR1 SGHDT and CDR2 YYEEEE.

Points on this clone: Different DNA sequences within this sample yield the same CDR3. CDR3 in DNA: TGTGCCTGGAGTCCCCGTGACTCCCTTTACTTCGGGACAGGGGGGCTTAAGTTGCCCCAGCATTTT. Its protein is CAWSPRDSLYFGTGGLKLPQHF. The chain combines TRBV30 with TRBJ1-5, with TRBD1 identical over 11 bases. J was trimmed by 9 bases and V by 2 bases; bases with no gene match: 30. CDR1 and CDR2 from the germline V gene are GTSNPN and SVGIG (reference sequence). This CDR3 is 22 amino acids long.

This chain joins TRBV11-2 and TRBJ2-6; D is undetermined. Trimming took off 5 bases at V and 4 bases at J, with 3 bases between the two ends. This CDR3 has 12 amino acids. Germline CDR1 reads SGHAT; CDR2 reads FQNNGV. The CDR3 DNA sequence: TGTGCCAGCAGCCCGGGGGCCAACGTCCTGACTTTC. Translating it yields CASSPGANVLTF.

V usage is TRBV4-3 and J usage is TRBJ2-1; 10 nucleotides match TRBD2. The CDR3 runs to 15 residues. Germline trimming cut 4 bases from V and 8 bases from J; bases unmatched to any gene: 8. Per the germline V gene, CDR1 is LGHNA and CDR2 is YSLEER. The CDR3 is CASSPSAGGRDEQFF. CDR3 DNA: TGCGCCAGCAGCCCGTCAGCGGGAGGGCGTGATGAGCAGTTCTTC.

This clone was found a few times. The chain uses TRBV12-5 and TRBJ1-1; 8 bases map to TRBD1. The CDR3 totals 14 residues. Looked up from germline, CDR1 is LGHNT and CDR2 is FRNRAP. V was clipped by 6 bases and J by 1 base; unmatched bases: 4. In nucleotides, the CDR3 is TGTGCTAGTGGCCCAGGGGGCGAGAACACTGAAGCTTTCTTT. The encoded protein is CASGPGGENTEAFF.

The chain joins TRBV30 to TRBJ2-3; D not resolved. Germline V CDR1 and CDR2: GTSNPN, SVGIG (reference sequence). The CDR3 is made up of 14 amino acids. The V gene lost 1 base and the J gene lost 2 bases, with 10 bases spanning the gap. CDR3: CAWSAAELTDTQYF. DNA for the CDR3: TGTGCCTGGAGTGCTGCGGAACTCACAGATACGCAGTATTTT.

This clone was counted between two and nine times. The genes are TRBV6-5 and TRBJ1-2, with 9 bases aligning to TRBD1. J gave up 8 bases and V 5 bases, and 9 bases lay outside the gene matches. CDR3 size: 14 residues. Germline CDR1 reads MNHEY; CDR2 reads SVGAGI. CDR3 coding DNA: TGTGCCAGCAGTCTACGACAGGGGGTAGGAGGCTACACCTTC. Translating gives CASSLRQGVGGYTF.

This clone occurred once. V gene TRBV5-1 combines with J gene TRBJ2-5; 13 bases agree with TRBD2. CDR3 length: 16 residues. V dropped 4 bases and J dropped 5; count of bases not matched to a gene: 8. Germline V lookup: CDR1 SGHRS, CDR2 YFSETQ. The CDR3 coding sequence is TGCGCCAGCAGCCAAGGGACTAGCGGGGACGGGGAGACCCAGTACTTC. It encodes CASSQGTSGDGETQYF. The whole variable domain, filled in from reference TRBV5-1 and TRBJ2-5, reads KAGVTQTPRYLIKTRGQQVTLSCSPISGHRSVSWYQQTPGQGLQFLFEYFSETQRNKGNFPGRFSGRQFSNSRSEMNVSTLELGDSALYLCASSQGTSGDGETQYFGPGTRLLVL.

V is TRBV11-2 and J is TRBJ1-6; TRBD1 is a possible D gene (6 bases). Germline-derived CDR1 and CDR2 are SGHAT and FQNNGV. CDR3 length equals 11 residues. V lost 11 bases to trimming and J lost 6 bases, with 8 bases between them. The CDR3 here is CAAGANSPLHF. The CDR3 region has the DNA TGTGCCGCGGGGGCTAATTCACCCCTCCACTTT.

The chain links TRBV6-1 to TRBJ2-3; 12 nucleotides match TRBD2. Germline V lookup: CDR1 MNHNS, CDR2 SASEGT. V lost 0 bases, J lost 6 bases, and 10 bases stayed unmatched. The CDR3 has 18 residues. The CDR3 region has the DNA TGTGCCAGCAGTGAAGCGCTTCGGACTAGCGGGGTTAGGGATACGCAGTATTTT. Translating gives CASSEALRTSGVRDTQYF.

The gene calls are TRBV6-1 and TRBJ1-2; the D gene is possibly TRBD1 (5 bases). The V end was cut by 4 bases, the J end by 2 bases, with 14 bases between. The CDR3 is 15 residues long. Germline CDR1 reads MNHNS; CDR2 reads SASEGT. The CDR3 sequence: CASSAPNGGNYGYTF. CDR3 nucleotide sequence: TGTGCCAGCAGTGCTCCTAACGGGGGGAACTATGGCTACACCTTC.

V is TRBV5-1 and J is TRBJ2-3; 9 bases map to TRBD2. Trimming removed 6 bases from V and 0 bases from J; junction bases left unmatched: 17. The germline gives CDR1 SGHRS, CDR2 YFSETQ. The CDR3 spans 19 residues. The CDR3 nucleotides read TGCGCCAGCAAAACCCCAGGGGGAAGCGGGGGGCCCAGCACAGATACGCAGTATTTT. As protein: CASKTPGGSGGPSTDTQYF. The full variable domain, in which reference TRBV5-1 and TRBJ2-3 provide the parts outside the CDR3, is KAGVTQTPRYLIKTRGQQVTLSCSPISGHRSVSWYQQTPGQGLQFLFEYFSETQRNKGNFPGRFSGRQFSNSRSEMNVSTLELGDSALYLCASKTPGGSGGPSTDTQYFGPGTRLTVL.